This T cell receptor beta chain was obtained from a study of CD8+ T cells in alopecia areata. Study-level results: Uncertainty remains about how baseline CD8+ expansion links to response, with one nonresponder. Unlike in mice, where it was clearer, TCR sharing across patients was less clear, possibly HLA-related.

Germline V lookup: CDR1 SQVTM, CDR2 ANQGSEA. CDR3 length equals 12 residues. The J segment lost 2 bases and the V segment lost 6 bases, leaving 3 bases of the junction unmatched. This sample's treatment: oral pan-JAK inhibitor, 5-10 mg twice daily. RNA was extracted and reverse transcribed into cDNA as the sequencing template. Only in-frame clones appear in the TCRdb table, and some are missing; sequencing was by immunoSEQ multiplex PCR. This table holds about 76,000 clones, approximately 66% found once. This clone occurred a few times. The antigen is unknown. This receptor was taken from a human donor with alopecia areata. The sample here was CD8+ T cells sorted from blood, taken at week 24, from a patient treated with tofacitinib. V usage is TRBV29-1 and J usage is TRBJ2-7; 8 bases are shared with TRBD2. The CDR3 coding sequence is TGCAGCGTCGGACTAGCCACCTACGAGCAGTACTTC. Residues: CSVGLATYEQYF.